These T cell receptor beta chains were read from a single sample in a study of tumor-infiltrating lymphocytes in primary liver carcinoma. A single record per CDR3 protein comes from TCRdb applying MiXCR to the multiplex PCR reads. The table has about 35,000 distinct CDR3 sequences, roughly 74% seen once. The sequenced sample consisted of liver tumor tissue from sampling region 4. The receptor source for this set is a man between 35 and 55 years old with primary liver carcinoma and hepatitis B virus infection. Each CDR3 is given with its conserved first and last residue. A D gene is named only where the DNA matches it firmly. Clone size, where shown, is once, few, many, or a class for clones that have expanded.

size	J	D	V	DNA	CDR3
.	TRBJ2-7	TRBD1	TRBV6-5	TGCGCCAGCAGTTCCCCACCGGGACAGGGGTCTTACGAGTGGTACTTC	CASSSPPGQGSYEWYF
many	TRBJ2-5	.	TRBV2	TGTGCCAGCAGTGAAGCCAGGGGACCGCAAGAGACCCAGTACTTC	CASSEARGPQETQYF
.	TRBJ2-3	.	TRBV4-2	TGTGCCAGTAGCCAAGATCACGGGTTCACAGATACGCAGTATTTT	CASSQDHGFTDTQYF
few	TRBJ2-7	.	TRBV28	TGTGTCAGCAGTCCTCGACAGGAGTACTACGAGCAGTATTTC	CVSSPRQEYYEQYF
.	TRBJ1-1	.	TRBV7-9	TGTGACAGCAGTGTTCTTAACACTGAAGCTTTTTTT	CDSSVLNTEAFF
.	TRBJ1-6	.	TRBV28	TGTGCCAGCAGTTTGGACTTAACAAATAATTCACCCCTCCACTTT	CASSLDLTNNSPLHF
few	TRBJ1-5	.	TRBV7-2	TGTGCCAGCAGCTTAACAGGCAGGAACGGCAATCAGCCCCAGCATTTT	CASSLTGRNGNQPQHF
few	TRBJ2-1	.	TRBV5-6	TGTGCCAGCAGCTCCCTATTTAGCGATTCAAGCTCCTACAATGAGCAGTTCTTC	CASSSLFSDSSSYNEQFF
once	TRBJ2-7	.	TRBV10-2	TGCGCCAGCAACCCCACAGAGGGCTGGGAAGAGCAGTACTTC	CASNPTEGWEEQYF
.	TRBJ1-5	.	TRBV4-2	TGTGCTAGCAGCCAAGATAGAATTGGTGGGACCTCCAGGCAGCCCAAGCACTTT	CASSQDRIGGTSRQPKHF
.	TRBJ2-7	.	TRBV12-3/TRBV12-4	TGTGCCAGCAGTTTAAACTCTGGGCGGATTCCCTACGAGCAGTACTTC	CASSLNSGRIPYEQYF
medium-sized	TRBJ1-2	.	TRBV6-1	TGTGCCAGCAGTGAAATAAGGGATGGGGACTATGGCTACACCTTC	CASSEIRDGDYGYTF
few	TRBJ2-1	TRBD2	TRBV11-2	TGTGCCAGTGGCTTTAGCGGGCCACTCGACGATGAGCAGTTCTTC	CASGFSGPLDDEQFF
many	TRBJ2-3	TRBD2	TRBV4-2	TGTGCCAGCAGCCAATGGGTAGCGGGAGGGCCGGTTGGGACAGATACGCAGTATTTT	CASSQWVAGGPVGTDTQYF
.	TRBJ1-6	.	TRBV6-6	TGTGCCAGCAGTGATACAGGAATATCACCCCTCCACTTT	CASSDTGISPLHF
medium-sized	TRBJ2-3	.	TRBV18	TGTGCCAGCTCACCCATAGCGTTGGATACGCAGTATTTT	CASSPIALDTQYF
.	TRBJ1-1	.	TRBV29-1	TGCGGTGTTATATGGGGCGCGACTGAAGCTTTCTTT	CGVIWGATEAFF
few	TRBJ1-1	.	TRBV9	TGTGCCAGCAGCGTAGATGGACAGAGCAACACTGAAGCTTTCTTT	CASSVDGQSNTEAFF
once	TRBJ2-3	.	TRBV11-2	TGTGCAAGCAGCCGGGAAACTGGGAGGATCGGAGATACGCATTATTTT	CASSRETGRIGDTHYF
.	TRBJ1-1	.	TRBV28	TGTGCCAGCCTCAACACCCCAGGGGACACTGGAGCTTTCTTT	CASLNTPGDTGAFF
once	TRBJ2-3	TRBD2	TRBV28	TGTGCCAGCAGCTCCGGGACTAGCGGGAGGTATTCAGGTACGCAGTATTTT	CASSSGTSGRYSGTQYF
many	TRBJ2-3	TRBD2	TRBV9	TGTGCCAGCAGCGTACTAGCGGGAGGTTATACAGATACGCAGTATTTT	CASSVLAGGYTDTQYF
few	TRBJ2-3	TRBD2	TRBV6-4	TGTGCCAGCAGTGCGGGAGGCACAGATACGCATTACTTT	CASSAGGTDTHYF
.	TRBJ2-5	.	TRBV29-1	TGCGAATTTAGGACAGCATCGTTTCAAGAGACCCAGTACTTC	CEFRTASFQETQYF
.	TRBJ1-5	TRBD1	TRBV2	TGTGCCAGCAGCGCGGTAGGGGGCAATCAGTCCCAGCATTTC	CASSAVGGNQSQHF
.	TRBJ1-3	.	TRBV5-1	TGCGCCAGCAGCATGTCTTCGCCTGTAAAAGGGACTGGAAACACCATATATTTT	CASSMSSPVKGTGNTIYF
once	TRBJ2-1	TRBD2	TRBV7-9	TGTGCCTGCAGCTTAGTCACTAGCGGGAGAAACAATGAGAAGTTCTTC	CACSLVTSGRNNEKFF
.	TRBJ2-5	.	TRBV4-3	TGCGCCAGCAGCCAAGCGGCTAGCTGGAGTACTGGTGAGACCCAGTACTTC	CASSQAASWSTGETQYF
.	TRBJ2-3	.	TRBV5-1	TGCGCCAGCAGCTTGGGGGGGCTCCCAGATACGGAGTATTTT	CASSLGGLPDTEYF
.	TRBJ2-1	TRBD1	TRBV11-2	TGCGCCAGCAGCTTATTGGGACAGGGCTACAATGAGCAGTTATTC	CASSLLGQGYNEQLF
few	TRBJ1-1	TRBD1	TRBV6-6	TGTACCAGCAGTGGGACAGGGGTAAGGACTGGGGCTTTCTTT	CTSSGTGVRTGAFF